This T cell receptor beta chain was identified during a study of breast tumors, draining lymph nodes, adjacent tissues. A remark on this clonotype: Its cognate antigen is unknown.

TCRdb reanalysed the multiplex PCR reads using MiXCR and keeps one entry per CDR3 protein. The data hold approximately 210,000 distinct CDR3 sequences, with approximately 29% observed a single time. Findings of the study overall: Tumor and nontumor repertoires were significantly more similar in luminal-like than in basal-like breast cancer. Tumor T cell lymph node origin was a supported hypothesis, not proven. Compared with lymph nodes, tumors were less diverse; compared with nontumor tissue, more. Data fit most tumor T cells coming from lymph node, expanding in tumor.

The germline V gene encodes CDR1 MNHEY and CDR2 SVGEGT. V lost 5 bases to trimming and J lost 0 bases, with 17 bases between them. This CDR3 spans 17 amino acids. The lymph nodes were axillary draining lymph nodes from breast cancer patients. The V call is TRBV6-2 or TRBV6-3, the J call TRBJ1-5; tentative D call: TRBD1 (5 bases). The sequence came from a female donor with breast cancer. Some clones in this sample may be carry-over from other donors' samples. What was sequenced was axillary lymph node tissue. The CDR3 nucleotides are TGTGCCAGCAGTCCAACGACAGCTTTCACTAGCAATCAGCCCCAGCATTTT. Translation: CASSPTTAFTSNQPQHF.